The 15 T cell receptor beta chains below were found in one sample sequenced in a study of response to subunit inactivated influenza vaccine. TCRdb called the RT-PCR reads again in MiXCR, with one record for every CDR3 protein. The table includes about half a million distinct CDR3 sequences, around 9.9% detected once. The input for sequencing was PBMCs from blood, taken roughly 47 days after vaccination. The receptors originated from a man aged 45-60 years who received an inactivated influenza vaccine.

This chain connects TRBV29-1 to TRBJ2-2; 7 bases agree with TRBD2. This CDR3 is built from 14 residues. The J segment lost 1 base and the V segment lost 5 bases, leaving 4 bases of the junction unmatched. Germline CDR1 is SQVTM and CDR2 is ANQGSEA. CDR3 bases: TGCAGCGTTCCTAGCGGACGGAACACCGGGGAGCTGTTTTTT. It specifies CSVPSGRNTGELFF.

The gene calls are TRBV20-1 and TRBJ2-1, with TRBD1 identical over 9 bases. Trimming took 0 bases from V and 4 from J; bases not matched to a gene: 7. CDR3 length equals 16 residues. Germline V gene sequence: CDR1 DFQATT, CDR2 SNEGSKA (reference sequence). As DNA, the CDR3 is TGCAGTGCTAGAGATGTTGGACAGGGGTTTTACAATGAGCAGTTCTTC. This sequence encodes CSARDVGQGFYNEQFF.

Remarks on this clonotype: A read error may explain this, as a much larger clone is one base away. This chain links TRBV5-1 with TRBJ2-2; TRBD2 is a possible D gene (5 bases). The germline CDR1 and CDR2 sequences are SGHRS and YFSETQ. The CDR3 totals 16 residues. The CDR3 loop reads CASTLAARTGSGELFF. CDR3 DNA sequence: TGCGCCAGCACCTTGGCCGCCAGGACGGGGTCCGGGGAGCTGTTTTTT. Looking up the rest from reference TRBV5-1 and TRBJ2-2 gives the full variable domain: KAGVTQTPRYLIKTRGQQVTLSCSPISGHRSVSWYQQTPGQGLQFLFEYFSETQRNKGNFPGRFSGRQFSNSRSEMNVSTLELGDSALYLCASTLAARTGSGELFFGEGSRLTVL.

About this clonotype: A much larger clonotype is one base distant, so this may be a read error. The rearrangement uses TRBV6-5 and TRBJ2-2, with a weak D call TRBD2 (6 bases). The germline CDR1 and CDR2 sequences are MNHEY and SVGAGI. There are 14 residues in the CDR3. The CDR3, as DNA: TGTGGCAGCAGTTACTCGGGGGTTACCGGGGAGCTGTTTTTT. It is translated as CGSSYSGVTGELFF.

The chain is built from TRBV12-3 or TRBV12-4 and TRBJ1-1; 7 bases line up with TRBD1. J was trimmed by 3 bases and V by 5 bases; bases with no gene match: 9. This CDR3 comprises 15 residues. CDR3 sequence reads: CASSPTGTEDTEAFF. The DNA of the CDR3 is TGTGCCAGCAGTCCCACCGGGACAGAAGACACTGAAGCTTTCTTT.

The chain links TRBV6-1 to TRBJ1-6; possible D gene TRBD1, 5 bases. CDR3 length: 15 residues. The V end lost 2 bases, the J end lost 6 bases, and 11 bases lay between the germline ends. Per germline, CDR1 MNHNS and CDR2 SASEGT. CDR3 bases: TGTGCCAGCAGTGAATACGGGAGGGGTAATTCACCCCTCCACTTT. Encoded protein: CASSEYGRGNSPLHF.

In this sample, this clonotype turned up many times. The chain couples TRBV7-2 to TRBJ2-7; TRBD1 aligns across 9 bases. Germline V gene sequence: CDR1 SGHTA, CDR2 FQGNSA. This CDR3 region has 15 residues. Trimming cost V 4 bases and J 6 bases; bases outside gene matches: 10. The CDR3: CASSSAGTGRVEQYF. CDR3 DNA sequence: TGTGCCAGCAGCTCCGCCGGGACAGGGAGGGTCGAGCAGTACTTC.

This clonotype was seen a handful of times. The CDR3 DNA sequence: TGTGCCAGCAGCTCCTCCTGGGGGGCTATCACCGGGGAGCTGTTTTTT. Translation: CASSSSWGAITGELFF. V and J are TRBV7-9 and TRBJ2-2; D tentatively reads TRBD1 or TRBD2 (6 bases each). V gave up 4 bases and J gave up 4 bases, with 16 bases separating them. The CDR3 extends over 16 amino acids. Per germline, CDR1 SEHNR and CDR2 FQNEAQ (reference sequence).

This clonotype was found many times. The rearrangement links TRBV29-1 to TRBJ1-2; 7 positions agree with TRBD1. Trimming took 2 bases from V and 4 from J; bases not matched to a gene: 1. The CDR3 covers 12 residues. CDR1 is SQVTM and CDR2 is ANQGSEA in the germline V gene. The CDR3 reads CSVERQGYGYTF. The CDR3 coding sequence is TGCAGCGTTGAACGACAGGGCTATGGCTACACCTTC.

The CDR3: CASSIRLAGGIGGSYNEQFF. The CDR3 DNA is TGTGCCAGTAGTATCCGACTAGCGGGGGGTATTGGAGGCTCCTACAATGAGCAGTTCTTC. The chain recombines TRBV19 with TRBJ2-1, with 13 bases identical to TRBD2. The CDR3 is made up of 20 amino acids. J was trimmed by 0 bases and V by 3 bases; bases with no gene match: 11. Germline assignment: CDR1 LNHDA and CDR2 SQIVND (reference sequence).

This clonotype was observed a few times. The rearrangement links TRBV7-9 to TRBJ2-7; possibly TRBD1 for D (5 bases). Looked up from germline, CDR1 is SEHNR and CDR2 is FQNEAQ (reference sequence). Between the trimmed V and J ends, which lost 8 bases and 3 bases, there was a span of 8 bases. The CDR3 extends over 11 amino acids. DNA for the CDR3: TGTGCCAGCGGTGACAGCTACGAGCAGTACTTC. Translation: CASGDSYEQYF.

The V call is TRBV3-1, the J call TRBJ1-6, with D tentatively TRBD1 (5 bases). V was cut by 4 bases and J by 9 bases, with 19 bases left in between. The CDR3 covers 16 residues. Germline CDR1 is LGHDT and CDR2 is YNNKEL (reference sequence). CDR3 region: CASSPLAGREGSPLHF. CDR3 DNA: TGTGCCAGCAGCCCTTTAGCTGGCAGGGAGGGTTCACCCCTCCACTTT.

This clonotype was seen only a few times. The chain joins TRBV29-1 to TRBJ2-3; D tentatively reads TRBD1 or TRBD2 (6 bases each). The CDR3 is made up of 15 amino acids. Germline V lookup: CDR1 SQVTM, CDR2 ANQGSEA. The V gene lost 5 bases and the J gene lost 1 base, with 16 bases spanning the gap. This chain's CDR3 is CSVRAQGGGTDTQYF. CDR3 DNA: TGCAGCGTTCGGGCACAGGGAGGAGGCACAGATACGCAGTATTTT.

The table lists this clonotype with a few counts. V is TRBV5-1 and J is TRBJ2-3, with D perhaps given as TRBD1 or TRBD2 (5 bases each). The CDR3 covers 15 residues. Trimming shortened V by 4 bases and J by 3 bases, and 15 bases separated the two germline ends. Germline V lookup: CDR1 SGHRS, CDR2 YFSETQ. In nucleotides, the CDR3 is TGCGCCAGCAGCCTCGGGGACGTGGGGACAGATACGCAGTATTTT. It yields the protein CASSLGDVGTDTQYF.

The chain combines TRBV7-8 with TRBJ1-2; no reliable D call. V dropped 0 bases and J dropped 9 bases, with 17 bases sitting between them. CDR1 is SGHVS, CDR2 FQNEAQ, per germline. This CDR3 is built from 15 residues. CDR3 sequence reads: CASSLAFEAGMSYTF. In DNA form, the CDR3 reads TGTGCCAGCAGCTTAGCGTTCGAGGCGGGGATGAGCTACACCTTC.